This TCR beta chain comes out of a study of blood T cell repertoires in COVID-19. Remarks on this clone: A read error may account for a junction end that differs from germline.

The CDR3 extends over 13 amino acids. Germline V gives CDR1 GTSNPN, CDR2 SVGIG (reference sequence). The table came from immunoSEQ multiplex PCR; TCRdb's copy has only in-frame clones and leaves some out. Of about 270,000 clones listed, 80% to 90% were seen once; the top ten hold approximately 2.3%. The TCR originated in a woman aged 45-59 years with acute or convalescent COVID-19. The chain uses TRBV30 and TRBJ1-1; D may be TRBD1 (6 bases). Sequenced sample: peripheral blood. This chain's CDR3 is CAWSRTVKTEAFF. CDR3 bases: TGTGCCTGGAGCAGGACAGTGAAAACTGAAGCTTTCTTT.